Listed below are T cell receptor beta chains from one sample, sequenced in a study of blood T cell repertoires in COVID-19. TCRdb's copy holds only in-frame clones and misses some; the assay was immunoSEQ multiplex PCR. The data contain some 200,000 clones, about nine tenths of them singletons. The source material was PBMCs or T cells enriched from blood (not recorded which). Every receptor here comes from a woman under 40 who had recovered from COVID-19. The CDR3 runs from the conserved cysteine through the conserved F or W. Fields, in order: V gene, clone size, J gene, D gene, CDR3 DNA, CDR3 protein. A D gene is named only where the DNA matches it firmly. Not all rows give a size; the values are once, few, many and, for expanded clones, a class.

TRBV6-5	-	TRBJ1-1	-	TGTGCCAGCGGCATCATGAACACTGAAGCTTTCTTT	CASGIMNTEAFF
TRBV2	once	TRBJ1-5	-	TGTGCCAGCAATAGCGGGGGGAGAGATCAGCCCCAGCATTTT	CASNSGGRDQPQHF
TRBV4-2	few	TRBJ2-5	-	TGTGCCAGCAGCCAACCCACGACAGGAGCAGAGACCCAGTACTTC	CASSQPTTGAETQYF
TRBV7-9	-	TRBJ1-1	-	TGTGCCAGCACCCCAAGGGAGTGGACTGAAGCTTTCTTT	CASTPREWTEAFF
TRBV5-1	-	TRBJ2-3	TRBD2	TGCGCCAGCAGCTTTCGCGGGGGGGAAACAGATACGCAGTATTTT	CASSFRGGETDTQYF
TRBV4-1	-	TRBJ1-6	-	TGCGCCAGCAGCCAAGGGTTCAGGGATAGATCACCCCTCCACTTT	CASSQGFRDRSPLHF
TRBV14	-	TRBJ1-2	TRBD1	TGTGCCAGCAGCCCTGGGACAGGGGAGGACTATGGCTACACCTTC	CASSPGTGEDYGYTF
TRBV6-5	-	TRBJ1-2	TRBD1	TGTGCCAGCAGTCCAGCGACAGGGGCACCCTATGGCTACACCTTC	CASSPATGAPYGYTF
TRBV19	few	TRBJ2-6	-	TGTGCCAGTAGTATACCGGGGAGGCTTAGCTCTGGGGCCAACGTCCTGACTTTC	CASSIPGRLSSGANVLTF
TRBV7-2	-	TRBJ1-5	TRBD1	TGTGCCAGCAGCTTAGGGGGACAGGGTACACAGCCCCAGCATTTT	CASSLGGQGTQPQHF
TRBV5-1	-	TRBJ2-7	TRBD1	TGCGCCAGCAGCTTGTCGGGACAGTACTCCTACGAGCAGTACTTC	CASSLSGQYSYEQYF
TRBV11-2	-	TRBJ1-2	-	TGTGCCAGCAGCGGGGGGGGCGTCGGTGGCTACACCTTC	CASSGGGVGGYTF
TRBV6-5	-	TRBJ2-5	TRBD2	TGTGCCAGCAGTACTAGCGGGTACCAAGAGACCCAGTACTTC	CASSTSGYQETQYF
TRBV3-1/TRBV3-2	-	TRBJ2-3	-	TGTGCCAGCTCAGCCGCCAGGGTTGCCGATACGCAGTATTTT	CASSAARVADTQYF
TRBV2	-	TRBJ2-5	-	TGTGCCAGCAGTGGACCCAGGGGGACTGGGGTGGGGGAGACCCAGTACTTC	CASSGPRGTGVGETQYF
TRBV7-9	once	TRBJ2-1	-	TGTGCCAGCAGCTTAGGCTCTGGGGGCGATTACAATGAGCAGTTCTTC	CASSLGSGGDYNEQFF
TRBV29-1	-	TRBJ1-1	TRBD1	TGCAGCGTTCGACAGGGCCCGCTGAACACTGAAGCTTTCTTT	CSVRQGPLNTEAFF
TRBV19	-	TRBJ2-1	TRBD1	TGTGCCAGTAGTCCGCAGAGGGGGCGTTACAATGAGCAGTTCTTC	CASSPQRGRYNEQFF
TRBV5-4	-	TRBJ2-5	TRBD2	TGTGCCAGCAGCCGAGTGGGAGCGGGGGGGCGAGAGACCCAGTACTTC	CASSRVGAGGRETQYF
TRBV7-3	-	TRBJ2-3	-	TGTGCCAGCAGCTTCACCCCCGGCAGGGGCCCAGATACGCAGTATTTT	CASSFTPGRGPDTQYF
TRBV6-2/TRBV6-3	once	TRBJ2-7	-	TGTGCCAGCAGTTTTGCAGGGGACTCCTACGAGCAGTACTTC	CASSFAGDSYEQYF
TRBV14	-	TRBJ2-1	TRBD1	TGTGCCAGCAGCCACCGGGACAGGTGGGATGAGCAGTTCTTC	CASSHRDRWDEQFF
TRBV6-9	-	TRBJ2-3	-	TGTGCCAGCAGTTATCGCTGGGGGGGCCCAGTACCAAATACGCAGTATTTT	CASSYRWGGPVPNTQYF
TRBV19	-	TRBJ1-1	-	TGTGCCAGTAGTGTTCAGCGGACAGTCCTCACTGAAGCTTTCTTT	CASSVQRTVLTEAFF
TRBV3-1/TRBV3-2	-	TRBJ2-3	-	TGTGCCAGCAGCGAGGGCGGAGGGCCCCGCACAGATACGCAGTATTTT	CASSEGGGPRTDTQYF
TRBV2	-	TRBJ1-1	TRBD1	TGTGCCAGCTCGGGACAGGGGGCGCAGAACACTGAAGCTTTCTTT	CASSGQGAQNTEAFF
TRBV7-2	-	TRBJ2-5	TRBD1	TGTGCCAGCAGCTCGCGGGACAGGGGGCGAGAGACCCAGTACTTC	CASSSRDRGRETQYF
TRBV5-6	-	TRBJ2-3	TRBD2	TGTGCCAGCAGCCTCCGCTCAACGGGGGGGACAGATACGCAGTATTTT	CASSLRSTGGTDTQYF
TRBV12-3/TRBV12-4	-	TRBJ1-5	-	TGTGCCAGCAGTTGGACAGCCAATCAGCCCCAGCATTTT	CASSWTANQPQHF
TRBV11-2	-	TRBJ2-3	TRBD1	TGTGCCAGCAGCTTAGCAGACAGGGTATTCGATACGCAGTATTTT	CASSLADRVFDTQYF
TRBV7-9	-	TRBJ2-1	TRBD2	TGTGCCAGCAGCTTAACCCCTAGCGGGCCCATCAATGAGCAGTTCTTC	CASSLTPSGPINEQFF
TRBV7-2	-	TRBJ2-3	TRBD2	TGTGCCAGCATTCGGGGGGGCGGGAAGGATACGCAGTATTTT	CASIRGGGKDTQYF
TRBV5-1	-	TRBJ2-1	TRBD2	TGCGCCAGCAGCTTGGCTGCGGGGGGCCTCTACAATGAGCAGTTCTTC	CASSLAAGGLYNEQFF
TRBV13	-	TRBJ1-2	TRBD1	TGTGCCAGCAGCACCCTGACAGGGAGACTCGGCTATGGCTACACCTTC	CASSTLTGRLGYGYTF
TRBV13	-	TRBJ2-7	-	TGTGCCAGCAGCTTAGAGACAGGTTTAGGCGGCGAGCAGTACTTC	CASSLETGLGGEQYF
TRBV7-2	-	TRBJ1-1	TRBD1	TGTGCCAGCAGCCCTACCGGGACAGGGAACACTGAAGCTTTCTTT	CASSPTGTGNTEAFF
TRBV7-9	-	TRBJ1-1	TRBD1	TGTGCCAGCAGCTTTGGGGACAGGGGGCTTTCTGAAGCTTTCTTT	CASSFGDRGLSEAFF
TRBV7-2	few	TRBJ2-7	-	TGTGCCATTAGGACTATCAACGGAGAGCAGTACTTC	CAIRTINGEQYF
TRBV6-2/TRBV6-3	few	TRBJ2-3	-	TGTGCCAGCAGTTACCGACTTAGGGATACGCAGTATTTT	CASSYRLRDTQYF
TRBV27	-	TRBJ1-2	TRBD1	TGTGCCAGCAGTTCTCAGGGGGTAGAAGGCTATGGCTACACCTTC	CASSSQGVEGYGYTF
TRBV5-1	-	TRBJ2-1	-	TGCGCCAGCAGCCCGGGGCGGGGAGAGAGCCCCTACAATGAGCAGTTCTTC	CASSPGRGESPYNEQFF
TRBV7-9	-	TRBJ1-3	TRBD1	TGTGCCAGCAGCGTTCATGGGGACAGTAACATATATTTT	CASSVHGDSNIYF
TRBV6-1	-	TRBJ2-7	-	TGTGCCAGCAGTGAAGCGGGAAGGGGTCACTACGAGCAGTACTTC	CASSEAGRGHYEQYF
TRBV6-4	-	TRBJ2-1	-	TGTGCCAGCAGTGAATCAGAATCTTCTTACAATGAGCAGTTCTTC	CASSESESSYNEQFF
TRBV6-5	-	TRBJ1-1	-	TGTGCCAGCGGACACAGGAACACTGAAGCTTTCTTT	CASGHRNTEAFF
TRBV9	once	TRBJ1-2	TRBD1	TGTGCCAGCAGCGTAGGGGGACAGGGAAACTATGGCTACACCTTC	CASSVGGQGNYGYTF
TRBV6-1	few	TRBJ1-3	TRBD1	TGTGCCAGCAGTGAATGGGGGACAGAAGCTGGAAACACCATATATTTT	CASSEWGTEAGNTIYF
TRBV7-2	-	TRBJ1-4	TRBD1	TGTGCCAGCAGCAAAGGACAGGGAAGGGAAAAACTGTTTTTT	CASSKGQGREKLFF
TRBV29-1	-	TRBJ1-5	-	TGCAGTGCAGGGGCTAATCAGCCCCAGCATTTT	CSAGANQPQHF
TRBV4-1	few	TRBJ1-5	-	TGCGCCAGCAGCCAAGATAGCGGGGGGCCGTGGTCCCAGCATTTT	CASSQDSGGPWSQHF
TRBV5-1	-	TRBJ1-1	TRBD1	TGCGCCAGCAGCTTGAGTCAGGGGGGCACTGAAGCTTTCTTT	CASSLSQGGTEAFF
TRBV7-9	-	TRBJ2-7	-	TGTGCCAGCAGCTTAGAGCTAGACGCGGACTACGAGCAGTACTTC	CASSLELDADYEQYF
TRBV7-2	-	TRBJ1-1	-	TGTGCCAGCAGCTTAGCGATTCGGGTTGAAGCTTTCTTT	CASSLAIRVEAFF
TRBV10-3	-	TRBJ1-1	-	TGTGCCATCAGTGACTCGACAGCTAACACTGAAGCTTTCTTT	CAISDSTANTEAFF
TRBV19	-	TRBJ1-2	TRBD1	TGTGCCAGTAGTATGTATGCCAGGGGGCTGGGCTACACCTTC	CASSMYARGLGYTF
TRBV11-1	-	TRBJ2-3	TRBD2	TGTGCCAGCAGCTCCCGGACTAGCGGGGGCACAGATACGCAGTATTTT	CASSSRTSGGTDTQYF
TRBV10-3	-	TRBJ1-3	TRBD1	TGTGCCATCGCGAACATGGACAGGGTTGGAAACACCATATATTTT	CAIANMDRVGNTIYF
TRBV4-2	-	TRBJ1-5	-	TGTGCCAGCAGCCAAGAAGAGACAGGCGGCTATCAGCCCCAGCATTTT	CASSQEETGGYQPQHF
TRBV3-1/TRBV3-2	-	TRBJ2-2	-	TGTGCCAGCAGCCAAGTCCTCGGACAGTACACCGGGGAGCTGTTTTTT	CASSQVLGQYTGELFF